This TCR beta chain came from a study of glioma-infiltrating T cells. Study-level background: Presurgical dexamethasone in glioma patients lasted six or fewer days.

TCR alpha and beta CDR3 regions were amplified from RNA using iRepertoire nested multiplex PCR. TCRdb reprocessed the multiplex PCR reads with MiXCR, giving one entry per CDR3 protein. The sample has more than 300,000 distinct CDR3 sequences; 41% are singletons. Germline V CDR1 and CDR2: SEHNR, FQNEAQ (reference sequence). The CDR3 loop spans 14 amino acids. V lost 5 bases and J 2 bases, leaving 11 bases between the germline ends. The TCR comes from a human donor with low-grade glioma or glioblastoma, undergoing nonglioma brain surgery, or in good health (not recorded which). The genes are TRBV7-9 and TRBJ2-3; weak D call: TRBD1 (6 bases). Sequences were obtained from glioma tissue, nonneoplastic brain tissue, or PBMCs (not recorded which). CDR3 region: CASSTRQDTDTQYF. The CDR3 region has the DNA TGTGCCAGCAGCACCCGACAGGACACAGATACGCAGTATTTT.